This TCR beta chain is drawn from a study of CD8+CD57+ T cells in acquired aplastic anemia. The wider study: Isolated CD4+ and CD8+ cells, once sorted, yielded DNA averaging roughly 3 ug.

In this sample, this clonotype turned up a few times. Its specificity is not known. CDR1 and CDR2 (germline): DFQATT, SNEGSKA (reference sequence). V was shortened by 3 bases and J by 0 bases, with 18 bases between the two germline ends. The CDR3 spans 16 residues. General study points: Patients and controls shared about 30 CD8+ CDR3 sequences, which appeared highly expressed in patients and within their immunodominant clones.

The template used for profiling TCR beta VDJ and CDR3 was genomic DNA. TCRdb reprocessed the reads via MiXCR and lists one record per CDR3 protein. The repertoire consists of 150,000 to 170,000 distinct CDR3 sequences, with 52% occurring once and the leading ten covering less than 15%. Previously, flow cytometry had revealed CD8+CD57+ cell expansion in the patients chosen for sequencing. In all patients, the disease was severe acquired aplastic anemia. At the time of blood sampling, patients had not yet received any therapy. The chain combines TRBV20-1 with TRBJ2-7; possible D gene TRBD2, 6 bases. The sequence was obtained from a human donor with aplastic anemia. Sequencing was done on a sample of sorted CD4+, CD8+, or CD8+CD57+ T cells (not recorded which) from PBMCs. CDR3 in DNA: TGCAGTGCTAGCCCACTAGCCCGGGGCAGCTCCTACGAGCAGTACTTC. Amino acids: CSASPLARGSSYEQYF.